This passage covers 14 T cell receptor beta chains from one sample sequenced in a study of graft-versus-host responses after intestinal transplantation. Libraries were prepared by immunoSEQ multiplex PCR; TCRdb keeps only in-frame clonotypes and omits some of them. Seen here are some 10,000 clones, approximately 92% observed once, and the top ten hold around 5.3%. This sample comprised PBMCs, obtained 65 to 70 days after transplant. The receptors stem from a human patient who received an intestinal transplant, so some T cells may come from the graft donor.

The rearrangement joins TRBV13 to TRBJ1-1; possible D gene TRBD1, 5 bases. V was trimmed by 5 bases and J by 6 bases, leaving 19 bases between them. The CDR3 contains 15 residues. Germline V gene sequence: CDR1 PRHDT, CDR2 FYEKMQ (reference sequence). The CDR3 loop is CASSLRPGARAEAFF. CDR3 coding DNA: TGTGCCAGCAGCCTCAGGCCCGGGGCCCGGGCTGAAGCTTTCTTT.

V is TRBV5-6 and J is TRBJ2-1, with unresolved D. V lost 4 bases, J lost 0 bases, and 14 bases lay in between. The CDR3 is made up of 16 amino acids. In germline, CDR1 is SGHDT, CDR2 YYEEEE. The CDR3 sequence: CASSLVRKLSYNEQFF. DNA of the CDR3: TGTGCCAGCAGCCTAGTACGGAAACTCTCCTACAATGAGCAGTTCTTC.

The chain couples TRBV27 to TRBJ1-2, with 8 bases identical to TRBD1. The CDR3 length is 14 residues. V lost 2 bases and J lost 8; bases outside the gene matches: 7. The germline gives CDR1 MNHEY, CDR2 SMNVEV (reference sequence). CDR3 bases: TGTGCCAGCAGTTTAACCAGGGGGCTGTACGGCTACACCTTC. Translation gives CASSLTRGLYGYTF.

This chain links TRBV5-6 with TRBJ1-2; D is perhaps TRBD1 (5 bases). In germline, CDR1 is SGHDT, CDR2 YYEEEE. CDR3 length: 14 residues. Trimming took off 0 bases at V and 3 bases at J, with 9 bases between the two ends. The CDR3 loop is CASSLGGGDYGYTF. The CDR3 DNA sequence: TGTGCCAGCAGCTTGGGGGGCGGGGACTATGGCTACACCTTC.

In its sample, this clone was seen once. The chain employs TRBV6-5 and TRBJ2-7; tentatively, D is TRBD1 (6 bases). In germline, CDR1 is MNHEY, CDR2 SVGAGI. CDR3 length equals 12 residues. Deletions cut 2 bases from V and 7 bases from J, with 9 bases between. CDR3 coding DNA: TGTGCCAGCAGTTACGGGGGCAGGGAGCAGTACTTC. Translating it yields CASSYGGREQYF.

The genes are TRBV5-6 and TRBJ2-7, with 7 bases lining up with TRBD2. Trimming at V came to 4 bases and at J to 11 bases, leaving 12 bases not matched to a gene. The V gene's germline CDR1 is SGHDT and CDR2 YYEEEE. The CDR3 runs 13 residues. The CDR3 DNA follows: TGTGCCAGCAGCCTATGGGAGGGTCTTAAGGAGTACTTC. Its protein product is CASSLWEGLKEYF.

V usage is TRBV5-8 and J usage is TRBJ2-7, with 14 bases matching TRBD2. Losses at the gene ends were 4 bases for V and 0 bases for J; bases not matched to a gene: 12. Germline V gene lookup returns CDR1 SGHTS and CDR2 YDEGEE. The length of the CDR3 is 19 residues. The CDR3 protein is CASSDPGLAGDLDSYEQYF. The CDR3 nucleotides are TGTGCCAGCAGCGATCCGGGACTAGCGGGAGACTTAGACTCCTACGAGCAGTACTTC. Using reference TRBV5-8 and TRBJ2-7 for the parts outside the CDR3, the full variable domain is EAGVTQSPTHLIKTRGQQATLRCSPISGHTSVYWYQQALGLGLQFLLWYDEGEERNRGNFPPRFSGRQFPNYSSELNVNALELEDSALYLCASSDPGLAGDLDSYEQYFGPGTRLTVT.

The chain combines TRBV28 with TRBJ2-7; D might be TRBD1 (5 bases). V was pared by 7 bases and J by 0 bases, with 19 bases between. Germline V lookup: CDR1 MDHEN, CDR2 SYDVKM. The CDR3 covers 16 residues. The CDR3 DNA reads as TGTGCCAGCAACGATGATTGGGGCAGAAGCTCCTACGAGCAGTACTTC. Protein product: CASNDDWGRSSYEQYF.

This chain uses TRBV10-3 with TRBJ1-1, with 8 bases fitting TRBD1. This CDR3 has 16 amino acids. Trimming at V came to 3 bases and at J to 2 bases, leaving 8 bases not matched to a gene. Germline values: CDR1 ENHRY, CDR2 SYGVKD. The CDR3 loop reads CAISDRTGTGNTEAFF. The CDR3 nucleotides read TGTGCCATCAGTGACCGGACCGGGACAGGCAACACTGAAGCTTTCTTT.

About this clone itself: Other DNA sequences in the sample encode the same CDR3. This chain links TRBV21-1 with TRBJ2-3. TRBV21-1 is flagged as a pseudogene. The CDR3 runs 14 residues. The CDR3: CASSHREASDTQYF. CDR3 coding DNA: TGTGCCAGCAGCCACAGGGAGGCATCCGATACGCAGTATTTT.

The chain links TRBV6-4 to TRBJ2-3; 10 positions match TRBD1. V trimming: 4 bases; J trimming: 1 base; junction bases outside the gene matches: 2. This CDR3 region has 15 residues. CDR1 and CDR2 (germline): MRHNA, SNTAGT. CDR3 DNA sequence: TGTGCCAGCAGTGTCGGGACAGGGGGCACAGATACGCAGTATTTT. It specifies CASSVGTGGTDTQYF.

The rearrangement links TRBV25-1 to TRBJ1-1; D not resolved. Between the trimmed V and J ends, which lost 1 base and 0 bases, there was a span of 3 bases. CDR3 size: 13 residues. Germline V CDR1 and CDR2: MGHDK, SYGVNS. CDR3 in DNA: TGTGCCAGCAGTGAATCCGTGAACACTGAAGCTTTCTTT. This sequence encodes CASSESVNTEAFF.

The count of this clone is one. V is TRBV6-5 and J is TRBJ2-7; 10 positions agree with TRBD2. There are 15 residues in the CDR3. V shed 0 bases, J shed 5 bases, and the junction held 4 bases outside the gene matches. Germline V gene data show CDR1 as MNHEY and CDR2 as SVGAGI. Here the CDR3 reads CASSYSSSGSDEQYF. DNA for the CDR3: TGTGCCAGCAGTTACTCCTCTAGCGGGAGCGACGAGCAGTACTTC.

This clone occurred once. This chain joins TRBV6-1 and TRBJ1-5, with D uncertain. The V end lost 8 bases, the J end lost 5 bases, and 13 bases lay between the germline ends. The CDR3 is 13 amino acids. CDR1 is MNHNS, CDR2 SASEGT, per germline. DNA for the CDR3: TGTGCCAGCGCGTGGGGTTTCGATCAGCCCCAGCATTTT. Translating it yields CASAWGFDQPQHF.